Shown below are 8 T cell receptor beta chains from a single sample sequenced in a study of regulatory dendritic cells for organ transplantation. Sequencing used immunoSEQ multiplex PCR; TCRdb keeps in-frame clones, though not all of them. The sample yields approximately 10,000 clones, nearly 90% seen once. Their target antigens are unknown. CFSE-labeled sorted T cells met regulatory or mature dendritic cells for around 5 days. Sequencing was performed on naive CD8+ T cells from blood cultured with dendritic cells. Subset noted: CD45RA+ naive T cells. These receptor sequences come from a human donor in good health.

The chain employs TRBV9 and TRBJ1-2; 8 bases agree with TRBD1. Germline-derived CDR1 and CDR2 are SGDLS and YYNGEE. J was trimmed by 8 bases and V by 5 bases; bases with no gene match: 8. The CDR3 runs to 13 residues. The CDR3 coding sequence is TGTGCCAGCAGTGTGGACAGGGTGGGAGGCTACACCTTC. Protein sequence: CASSVDRVGGYTF.

This clone showed up just once. V is TRBV4-1 and J is TRBJ2-1; D is perhaps TRBD1 or TRBD2 (5 bases each). Per germline, CDR1 MGHRA and CDR2 YSYEKL. The V end was cut by 0 bases, the J end by 3 bases, with 12 bases between. CDR3 size: 16 residues. CDR3 in DNA: TGCGCCAGCAGCCAAGATCATGGGACGCGCTACAATGAGCAGTTCTTC. Translation gives CASSQDHGTRYNEQFF.

This clone was recorded once. The chain's CDR3 is CASSSRASTDTQYF. The CDR3 DNA sequence: TGTGCCAGCAGCTCCCGTGCTAGCACAGATACGCAGTATTTT. This chain connects TRBV7-9 to TRBJ2-3; D call uncertain. The CDR3 sequence is 14 residues long. Trimming took off 4 bases at V and 0 bases at J, with 8 bases between the two ends. CDR1 and CDR2 (germline): SEHNR, FQNEAQ (reference sequence).

The V call is TRBV15, the J call TRBJ2-7; D is ambiguous. This CDR3 has 14 residues. CDR1 and CDR2 from the germline V gene are LNHNV and YYDKDF (reference sequence). V was trimmed by 1 base and J by 4 bases, leaving 11 bases between them. CDR3 DNA: TGTGCCACCAGCAGAGGGTCAGGAAGTTACGAGCAGTACTTC. Protein sequence: CATSRGSGSYEQYF.

This sequence joins TRBV14 and TRBJ2-3; TRBD2 matches at 14 bases. With 0 bases clipped from V and 0 bases from J, the junction kept 8 bases outside the gene matches. The germline V gene encodes CDR1 SGHDN and CDR2 FVKESK. There are 20 residues in the CDR3. The CDR3 is CASSQDYSGTSGGSTDTQYF. The CDR3 DNA reads TGTGCCAGCAGCCAAGATTACAGTGGGACTAGCGGGGGCAGCACAGATACGCAGTATTTT. The complete variable domain, with remaining parts taken from reference TRBV14 and TRBJ2-3, reads EAGVTQFPSHSVIEKGQTVTLRCDPISGHDNLYWYRRVMGKEIKFLLHFVKESKQDESGMPNNRFLAERTGGTYSTLKVQPAELEDSGVYFCASSQDYSGTSGGSTDTQYFGPGTRLTVL.

The chain links TRBV6-5 to TRBJ2-7; no clear D. Germline V CDR1 and CDR2: MNHEY, SVGAGI. The CDR3 is made up of 12 amino acids. Trimming removed 2 bases at V and 5 bases at J, with 7 bases between. The CDR3 nucleotides are TGTGCCAGCAGTTACCGGTCGGACGAGCAGTACTTC. As protein: CASSYRSDEQYF.

The chain recombines TRBV28 with TRBJ1-1; D is unclear. Germline V CDR1 and CDR2: MDHEN, SYDVKM. The CDR3 extends over 13 amino acids. V shed 9 bases and J shed 5 bases, with 16 bases lying between them. CDR3 DNA: TGTGCCAGTAACCGGGCGGGTTGGACTGAAGCTTTCTTT. It yields the protein CASNRAGWTEAFF.

The gene calls are TRBV5-8 and TRBJ1-1; D gene uncertain. The CDR3 covers 15 residues. The V gene's germline CDR1 is SGHTS and CDR2 YDEGEE. Trimming removed 1 base from V and 1 base from J, with 11 bases in between. CDR3: CASSLHVVGNTEAFF. The CDR3 DNA reads TGTGCCAGCAGCTTGCACGTGGTCGGGAACACTGAAGCTTTCTTT.